This TCR beta chain is drawn from a study of blood T cell repertoires in COVID-19. This clone was counted a few times. Methods used by the authors: Quantification of nucleated cells was approximated via reference gene primer amplification. Produced via immunoSEQ multiplex PCR; TCRdb's table is partial and in-frame only. V and J calls and clone size are those listed in that table; D and trimming were worked out from the DNA. The sample lists 150,000 to 200,000 clones; more than 75% were seen once. The CDR3 totals 14 residues. The germline gives CDR1 SGHRS, CDR2 YFSETQ. V was cut by 0 bases and J by 8 bases, with 12 bases left in between. During active infection, Seattle patients enrolled and were then monitored through disease.

The origin of this receptor is a woman aged 70-85 years with COVID-19, enrolled during active disease. This chain uses TRBV5-1 with TRBJ2-1; TRBD1 is a possible D gene (5 bases). What was sequenced was peripheral blood. CDR3 protein: CASSLAVRVDEQFF. Written as DNA, the CDR3 is TGCGCCAGCAGCTTGGCCGTCAGGGTCGATGAGCAGTTCTTC. Full variable domain (rest looked up from reference TRBV5-1 and TRBJ2-1): KAGVTQTPRYLIKTRGQQVTLSCSPISGHRSVSWYQQTPGQGLQFLFEYFSETQRNKGNFPGRFSGRQFSNSRSEMNVSTLELGDSALYLCASSLAVRVDEQFFGPGTRLTVL.